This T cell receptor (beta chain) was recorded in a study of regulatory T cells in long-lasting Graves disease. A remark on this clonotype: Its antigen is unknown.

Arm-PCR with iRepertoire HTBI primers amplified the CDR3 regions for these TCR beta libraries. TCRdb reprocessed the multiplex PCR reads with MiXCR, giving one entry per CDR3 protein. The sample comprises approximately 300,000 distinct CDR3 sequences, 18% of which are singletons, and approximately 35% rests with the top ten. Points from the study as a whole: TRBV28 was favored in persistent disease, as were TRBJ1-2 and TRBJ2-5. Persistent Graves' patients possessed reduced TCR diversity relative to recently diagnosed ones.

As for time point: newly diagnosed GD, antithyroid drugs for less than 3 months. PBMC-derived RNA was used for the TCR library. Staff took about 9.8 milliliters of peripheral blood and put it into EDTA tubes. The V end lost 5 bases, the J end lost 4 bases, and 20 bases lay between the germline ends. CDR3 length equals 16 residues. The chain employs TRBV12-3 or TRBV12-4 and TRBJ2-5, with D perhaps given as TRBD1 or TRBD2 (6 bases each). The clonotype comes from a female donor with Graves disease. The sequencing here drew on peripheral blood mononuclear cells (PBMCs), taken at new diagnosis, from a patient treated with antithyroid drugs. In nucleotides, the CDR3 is TGTGCCAGCAGTCTTACAGGGAGTTGGGAGGCAGAGACCCAGTACTTC. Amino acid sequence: CASSLTGSWEAETQYF.